The entry below gives a single T cell receptor beta chain sequence along with its context. Its specificity is unknown. This record comes from a study of shared clonotypes between healthy human individuals. Notes on the study in general: Only blood was sampled, and tissue TCR repertoires likely differ from blood ones. Even with large depth, rarefaction showed that sorted-subset sequencing was incomplete.

Germline loops: CDR1 SGHAT, CDR2 FQNNGV. The ends were cut back, 5 bases at V and 4 bases at J, with 21 bases in the middle. The CDR3 length is 16 residues. Deep-level settings were used for running the assay. Every subset's genomic DNA went evenly onto several immunoSEQ plates. The data were produced by immunoSEQ multiplex PCR, yet TCRdb's version contains in-frame clones alone and is incomplete. The sample has around 510,000 clones, 90% to 97% seen once. This clonotype was sampled from a woman aged 25 to 39 in good health. The J gene is TRBJ2-7, the V gene TRBV11-2, with D perhaps matching TRBD1 or TRBD2 (5 bases each). The sample consisted of naive CD4+ T cells sorted from blood. Subset of the sample: CD45RA+ positively selected. The CDR3 nucleotides read TGTGCCAGCAGCCGCCCCGGGACCCAGGTAACGTACGAGCAGTACTTC. It codes for CASSRPGTQVTYEQYF.